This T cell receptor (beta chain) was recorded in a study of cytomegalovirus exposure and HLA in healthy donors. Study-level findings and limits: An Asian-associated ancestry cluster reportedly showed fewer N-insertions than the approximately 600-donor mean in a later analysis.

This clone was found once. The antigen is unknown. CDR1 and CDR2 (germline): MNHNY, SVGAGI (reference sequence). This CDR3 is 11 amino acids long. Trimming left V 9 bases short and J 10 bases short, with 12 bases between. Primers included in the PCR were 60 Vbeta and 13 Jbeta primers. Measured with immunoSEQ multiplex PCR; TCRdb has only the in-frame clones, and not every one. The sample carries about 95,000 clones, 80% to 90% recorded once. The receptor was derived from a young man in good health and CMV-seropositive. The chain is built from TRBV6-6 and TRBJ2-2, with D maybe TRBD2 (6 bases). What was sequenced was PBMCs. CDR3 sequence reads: CASRRGLELFF. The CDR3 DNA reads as TGTGCCAGTCGGCGGGGATTGGAGCTGTTTTTT.